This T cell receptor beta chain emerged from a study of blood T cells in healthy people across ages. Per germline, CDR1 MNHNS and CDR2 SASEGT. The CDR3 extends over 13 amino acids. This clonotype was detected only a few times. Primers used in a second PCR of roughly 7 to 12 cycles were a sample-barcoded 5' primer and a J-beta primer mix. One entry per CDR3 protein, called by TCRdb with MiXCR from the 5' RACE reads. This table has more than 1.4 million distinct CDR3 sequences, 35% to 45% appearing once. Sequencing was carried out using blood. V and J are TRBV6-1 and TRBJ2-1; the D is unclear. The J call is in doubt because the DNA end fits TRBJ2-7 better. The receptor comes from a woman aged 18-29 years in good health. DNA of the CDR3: TGTGCCAGCAAGGGCGGATCCTACAATGAGCAGTACTTC. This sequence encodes CASKGGSYNEQYF.